Listed below are T cell receptor beta chains from one sample, sequenced in a study of blood T cell repertoires in COVID-19. Using immunoSEQ multiplex PCR, the repertoire was profiled, and TCRdb retains in-frame clones only, with some absent. The repertoire consists of about 280,000 clones, with approximately 81% occurring once and the leading ten covering 2.5%. Sequencing was done on a sample of PBMCs or T cells enriched from blood (not recorded which). Receptor source: a woman aged 50 to 65 who had recovered from COVID-19. The CDR3 runs from the conserved cysteine through the conserved F or W. Each record gives: J gene, CDR3 length, D gene, clone size, V gene, CDR3 DNA, CDR3 protein. A D gene is named only where the DNA matches it firmly. Clone size is stated in some rows and not others, as once, few, many or a class when expanded.

>TRBJ2-3|14|-|-|TRBV7-3
TGTGCCAGCAGTCGTCAGGGGATCACAGATACGCAGTATTTT
CASSRQGITDTQYF
>TRBJ2-2|12|-|-|TRBV29-1
TGCAGCGTTGTTCGGGGAACCGGGGAGCTGTTTTTT
CSVVRGTGELFF
>TRBJ2-6|17|TRBD1|-|TRBV3-1/TRBV3-2
TGTGCCAGCAGCATTGGACAGGGTAACTCTGGGGCCAACGTCCTGACTTTC
CASSIGQGNSGANVLTF
>TRBJ1-1|14|TRBD1|-|TRBV7-6
TGTGCCAGCAGCCCCGGACAGGGAAAGACTGAAGCTTTCTTT
CASSPGQGKTEAFF
>TRBJ2-3|16|TRBD2|-|TRBV5-1
TGCGCCAGCAGCTTGAATCTAGCGGGGACCACAGATACGCAGTATTTT
CASSLNLAGTTDTQYF
>TRBJ1-4|14|-|-|TRBV5-1
TGCGCCAGCAGCTTGGGAGGAGGAGGTGGAAAACTGTTTTTT
CASSLGGGGGKLFF
>TRBJ1-4|16|TRBD1|few|TRBV4-2
TGTGCCAGCAGCCAAGGTTCGACAGGGTGGAATGAAAAACTGTTTTTT
CASSQGSTGWNEKLFF
>TRBJ2-2|18|-|-|TRBV6-2/TRBV6-3
TGTGCCAGCAGTCGCACAGGGTTTCAAGCATTGAACACCGGGGAGCTGTTTTTT
CASSRTGFQALNTGELFF
>TRBJ2-7|16|-|-|TRBV9
TGTGCCAGCAGCCTAAACTCCAGAGCAACAGTCTACGAGCAGTACTTC
CASSLNSRATVYEQYF
>TRBJ1-1|13|TRBD1|-|TRBV29-1
TGCAGCGTTACACAGGGGACGGCCACTGAAGCTTTCTTT
CSVTQGTATEAFF
>TRBJ1-1|12|-|-|TRBV20-1
TGCAGTGCTAGTATAAGGGGTGCTGAAGCTTTCTTT
CSASIRGAEAFF
>TRBJ2-7|13|TRBD1|-|TRBV10-3
TGTGCCATCAGCGCCCGGGACAGCTACGAGCAGTACTTC
CAISARDSYEQYF
>TRBJ2-6|21|TRBD2|-|TRBV18
TGTGCCAGCTCACCACCATTACTGAGACTAGCGGGAGTATATGGGGCCAACGTCCTGACTTTC
CASSPPLLRLAGVYGANVLTF
>TRBJ1-2|13|-|-|TRBV7-3
TGTGCCAGCAGCTTAAATACCGGGGGGCACTACACCTTC
CASSLNTGGHYTF
>TRBJ2-7|12|-|-|TRBV2
TGTGCCAGCAGTGATACGCGCTACGAGCAGTACTTC
CASSDTRYEQYF
>TRBJ1-5|14|-|-|TRBV19
TGTGCCAGTAGTGTCCGTGGGGGCGGTCAGCCCCAGCATTTT
CASSVRGGGQPQHF
>TRBJ2-5|14|-|-|TRBV5-1
TGCGCCAGCAGTTCATCCGGGAAGAGAGAGACCCAGTACTTC
CASSSSGKRETQYF
>TRBJ2-1|16|TRBD2|-|TRBV6-2/TRBV6-3
TGTGCCAGCAGTTCCCGCCTAGCGGGAGGTGAAAATGAGCAGTTCTTC
CASSSRLAGGENEQFF
>TRBJ2-3|13|-|-|TRBV4-2
TGTGCCAGCAGCCAAGAGCGGGTGGGTACGCAGTATTTT
CASSQERVGTQYF
>TRBJ2-1|16|TRBD1|few|TRBV5-1
TGCGCCAGCAGCTTGAGGGCAGGGGGCGCCGACTTTGAGCAGTTCTTC
CASSLRAGGADFEQFF
>TRBJ2-3|14|TRBD2|-|TRBV29-1
TGCAGCGTTGACGCTAGCGGGGCCACAGATACGCAGTATTTT
CSVDASGATDTQYF
>TRBJ2-5|15|-|-|TRBV11-2
TGTGCCAGCAGCTTAGATCGGGGATCGGGCGAGACCCAGTACTTC
CASSLDRGSGETQYF